The next 14 T cell receptor beta chains were all read from a single sample in a study of shared clonotypes between healthy human individuals. Data came from immunoSEQ multiplex PCR; TCRdb stores just in-frame clones and leaves some out. The sample has more than 2 million clones, roughly 95% seen once. Sequencing was performed on naive CD4+ T cells sorted from blood. Indicated subset: CD45RA+ positively selected. These receptors all come from a man in his late teens or twenties in good health.

On this clone: Other nucleotide sequences in the sample specify the same CDR3. The rearrangement joins TRBV5-1 to TRBJ2-7; D might be TRBD2 (6 bases). The CDR3 totals 15 residues. Germline CDR1 is SGHRS and CDR2 is YFSETQ. Trimming took off 0 bases at V and 0 bases at J, with 10 bases between the two ends. In DNA form, the CDR3 reads TGCGCCAGCAGCTTGGCCGGGGGTAGCTCCTACGAGCAGTACTTC. Translating gives CASSLAGGSSYEQYF.

This rearrangement joins TRBV7-2 to TRBJ1-2; D remains unclear. The CDR3 runs to 16 residues. Germline loops: CDR1 SGHTA, CDR2 FQGNSA. The V end was cut by 3 bases, the J end by 3 bases, with 17 bases between. The CDR3 nucleotides read TGTGCCAGCAGCTTCCGACATCCAGCTAGTGACTATGGCTACACCTTC. Amino acid sequence: CASSFRHPASDYGYTF. The full variable domain, in which reference TRBV7-2 and TRBJ1-2 provide the parts outside the CDR3, is GAGVSQSPSNKVTEKGKDVELRCDPISGHTALYWYRQSLGQGLEFLIYFQGNSAPDKSGLPSDRFSAERTGGSVSTLTIQRTQQEDSAVYLCASSFRHPASDYGYTFGSGTRLTVV.

As regards this clone: Other nucleotide sequences from this sample produce the same CDR3. The chain employs TRBV6-6 and TRBJ2-7, with TRBD1 matching 7 bases. Germline CDR1 MNHNY, CDR2 SVGAGI (reference sequence). The CDR3 has 16 residues. V shed 6 bases and J 7 bases; nucleotides not matched to a gene: 18. The CDR3 coding sequence is TGTGCCAGCAGGGACAGGAAGGGGCCCTTAGACTATGAGCAGTACTTC. Protein: CASRDRKGPLDYEQYF.

The V gene is TRBV10-3, the J gene TRBJ2-3; D ambiguous. V lost 6 bases, J lost 1 base, and 14 bases lay in between. CDR1 and CDR2 (germline): ENHRY, SYGVKD. The CDR3 length is 15 residues. CDR3 coding DNA: TGTGCCATCAGGAAGACGGTGCTCCGCACAGATACGCAGTATTTT. The encoded protein is CAIRKTVLRTDTQYF.

J is TRBJ2-7 and V is TRBV4-1, with 9 bases identical to TRBD1. CDR1 and CDR2 from the germline V gene are MGHRA and YSYEKL. The CDR3 contains 14 residues. V dropped 6 bases and J dropped 7; count of bases not matched to a gene: 10. The CDR3 DNA reads as TGCGCCAGCAGATCTACAGGGGGCGTGGGAGAGCAGTACTTC. This sequence encodes CASRSTGGVGEQYF.

V gene TRBV19 combines with J gene TRBJ1-5; D possibly corresponds to TRBD1 (6 bases). Germline V gene data show CDR1 as LNHDA and CDR2 as SQIVND (reference sequence). The CDR3 contains 18 residues. V gave up 1 base and J gave up 0 bases, with 16 bases separating them. CDR3 sequence reads: CASSIGLPGTHSNQPQHF. The CDR3 DNA sequence: TGTGCCAGTAGTATAGGGCTTCCCGGGACACATAGCAATCAGCCCCAGCATTTT.

This chain connects TRBV30 to TRBJ1-4; possible D gene TRBD1, 5 bases. V lost 3 bases and J 3 bases, leaving 8 bases between the germline ends. Germline values: CDR1 GTSNPN, CDR2 SVGIG (reference sequence). The CDR3 has 13 residues. CDR3 DNA sequence: TGTGCCTGGAGATGGACATCTAATGAAAAACTGTTTTTT. This gives the protein CAWRWTSNEKLFF.

The gene calls are TRBV6-1 and TRBJ1-6, with TRBD1 matching over 7 bases. The CDR3 runs 17 residues. CDR1 MNHNS and CDR2 SASEGT come from the germline V gene. The ends lost 4 bases at V and 6 bases at J; junction bases unmatched: 12. CDR3 sequence (DNA): TGTGCCAGCAGTGGGCCGACAGGGTTGGGATTTAATTCACCCCTCCACTTT. Translated: CASSGPTGLGFNSPLHF.

The chain uses TRBV6-6 and TRBJ1-1; no firm D call. Germline V lookup: CDR1 MNHNY, CDR2 SVGAGI (reference sequence). Trimming pared 6 bases from V and 8 bases from J, leaving 10 bases between. The CDR3 has 11 amino acids. The CDR3 DNA reads as TGTGCCAGCAGAGGTGGTGGGGAAGCTTTCTTT. Its protein product is CASRGGGEAFF.

The CDR3 loop reads CAISESLGGGYEQYF. The CDR3 nucleotides read TGTGCCATCAGTGAGTCCCTGGGGGGCGGCTACGAGCAGTACTTC. The V call is TRBV10-3, the J call TRBJ2-7; D tentatively reads TRBD1 or TRBD2 (6 bases each). This CDR3 region has 15 residues. Germline CDR1 reads ENHRY; CDR2 reads SYGVKD. Deletions cut 0 bases from V and 3 bases from J, with 12 bases between.

V and J are TRBV7-3 and TRBJ2-2, with D hard to call. Trimming pared 5 bases from V and 7 bases from J, leaving 8 bases between. Germline CDR1 SGHTA, CDR2 FQGTGA. The CDR3 has 12 amino acids. CDR3 sequence (DNA): TGTGCCAGCAGCCGCGCAGGCGGGGAGCTGTTTTTT. It encodes CASSRAGGELFF.

Only one count was recorded for this clone. The chain carries TRBV25-1 and TRBJ2-1, with unresolved D. The germline CDR1 and CDR2 sequences are MGHDK and SYGVNS. The germline V and J ends were trimmed by 5 bases and 3 bases, with 5 bases remaining between them. The CDR3 runs to 12 residues. The CDR3 bases are TGTGCCAGCAGTTCTTTCTACAATGAGCAGTTCTTC. Protein: CASSSFYNEQFF. Full variable domain (missing parts from reference TRBV25-1 and TRBJ2-1): EADIYQTPRYLVIGTGKKITLECSQTMGHDKMYWYQQDPGMELHLIHYSYGVNSTEKGDLSSESTVSRIRTEHFPLTLESARPSHTSQYLCASSSFYNEQFFGPGTRLTVL.

The V and J genes are TRBV11-3 and TRBJ2-1, with D maybe TRBD2 (6 bases). Germline loops: CDR1 SGHNT, CDR2 YENEEA. CDR3 length equals 12 residues. The V end was cut by 5 bases, the J end by 13 bases, with 15 bases between. CDR3 nucleotide sequence: TGTGCCAGCAGCATCCAGGGAGGCCGACAGTTCTTC. Translating gives CASSIQGGRQFF.

V and J are TRBV18 and TRBJ1-6; TRBD1 aligns across 7 bases. The length of the CDR3 is 16 residues. The V gene's germline CDR1 is KGHSH and CDR2 LQKENI. V was clipped by 4 bases and J by 7 bases; unmatched bases: 10. The CDR3 DNA is TGTGCCAGCTCACTTCTGACAGGGAGAGAGAATTCACCCCTCCACTTT. It codes for CASSLLTGRENSPLHF.